The 12 T cell receptor beta chains presented below share a single source sample, sequenced in a study of blood T cell repertoires in COVID-19. The protocol was immunoSEQ multiplex PCR, while the TCRdb copy is restricted to in-frame clones and leaves out a portion. The table records hundreds of thousands of clones, 85% to 90% of them present only once. The sequencing input was peripheral blood. These receptors were collected from a woman between 50 and 59 years old with COVID-19, enrolled during active disease.

V is TRBV5-1 and J is TRBJ2-3, with 14 bases fitting TRBD2. CDR3 length: 18 residues. The J segment lost 1 base and the V segment lost 0 bases, leaving 4 bases of the junction unmatched. Germline V gene lookup returns CDR1 SGHRS and CDR2 YFSETQ. CDR3 coding DNA: TGCGCCAGCAGCTTGGTCCCGGGACTAGCGGGAGGCACAGATACGCAGTATTTT. Translated: CASSLVPGLAGGTDTQYF. Looking up the rest from reference TRBV5-1 and TRBJ2-3 gives the full variable domain: KAGVTQTPRYLIKTRGQQVTLSCSPISGHRSVSWYQQTPGQGLQFLFEYFSETQRNKGNFPGRFSGRQFSNSRSEMNVSTLELGDSALYLCASSLVPGLAGGTDTQYFGPGTRLTVL.

This chain uses TRBV5-1 with TRBJ2-7; TRBD1 matches 10 bases. This CDR3 region has 16 residues. With 4 bases clipped from V and 4 bases from J, the junction kept 11 bases outside the gene matches. Germline CDR1 and CDR2: SGHRS and YFSETQ. The CDR3 here is CASSPRLGTGVYEQYF. The CDR3 region has the DNA TGCGCCAGCAGCCCGAGATTAGGGACAGGGGTGTACGAGCAGTACTTC.

The gene calls are TRBV7-2 and TRBJ2-2; a weak D match, TRBD2 (6 bases). The CDR3 extends over 15 amino acids. Germline values: CDR1 SGHTA, CDR2 FQGNSA. V lost 6 bases to trimming and J lost 6 bases, with 17 bases between them. This chain's CDR3 is CASSKAGGGSGELFF. DNA for the CDR3: TGTGCCAGCAGTAAGGCCGGTGGGGGGTCCGGGGAGCTGTTTTTT.

CDR3 in DNA: TGCGCCAGCAGCACCCGGGGGGGAACCCAAGAGACCCAGTACTTC. As protein: CASSTRGGTQETQYF. The rearrangement uses TRBV5-1 and TRBJ2-5; 8 positions agree with TRBD2. The germline CDR1 and CDR2 sequences are SGHRS and YFSETQ. J was trimmed by 1 base and V by 4 bases; bases with no gene match: 6. The CDR3 is 15 residues long.

The chain carries TRBV27 and TRBJ2-7; 8 bases agree with TRBD1. Trimming removed 3 bases from V and 4 bases from J; junction bases left unmatched: 8. There are 15 residues in the CDR3. CDR1 and CDR2 from the germline V gene are MNHEY and SMNVEV (reference sequence). Here the CDR3 reads CASSFRDRHSYEQYF. CDR3 sequence (DNA): TGTGCCAGCAGTTTCCGGGACAGGCATTCATACGAGCAGTACTTC.

This rearrangement joins TRBV5-4 to TRBJ2-1; 7 bases agree with TRBD2. The CDR3 length is 16 residues. V was clipped by 1 base and J by 1 base; unmatched bases: 5. Germline V gene sequence: CDR1 SGHNT, CDR2 YYREEE (reference sequence). The CDR3 protein is CASSLLDSGSYNEQFF. CDR3 DNA: TGTGCCAGCAGCTTGTTGGATAGCGGGTCCTACAATGAGCAGTTCTTC.

This chain joins TRBV7-3 and TRBJ2-7; D is perhaps TRBD2 (5 bases). V lost 5 bases and J 5 bases, leaving 19 bases between the germline ends. CDR1 and CDR2 from the germline V gene are SGHTA and FQGTGA. The CDR3 sequence is 15 residues long. In DNA, the CDR3 is TGTGCCAGCAGCCTCGGACTTAATCGGCATCACGAGCAGTACTTC. Residues: CASSLGLNRHHEQYF.

The sample holds one count of this clone. One end of the junction does not line up with germline, which may come from a read error. The chain is built from TRBV4-2 and TRBJ1-6, with D tentatively TRBD1 (6 bases). This CDR3 has 18 amino acids. Germline V gene data show CDR1 as LGHNA and CDR2 as YNFKEQ. The CDR3 DNA is TGTGCCAGCAGCGAAGAATCCTACAGGGCGAGGGGTAATTCACCCCTCCACTTT. Its protein is CASSEESYRARGNSPLHF.

The chain couples TRBV5-6 to TRBJ1-2; 7 nucleotides align to TRBD1. J lost 1 base, V lost 4 bases, and 7 bases had no gene match. CDR3 length: 15 amino acids. CDR1 and CDR2 (germline): SGHDT, YYEEEE. In DNA form, the CDR3 reads TGTGCCAGCAGCCCGACAGGGCTGGATAACTATGGCTACACCTTC. Protein sequence: CASSPTGLDNYGYTF.

This clone was recorded once. The chain has TRBV7-9 and TRBJ2-7, with D perhaps TRBD2 (5 bases). V lost 8 bases and J lost 5, with 19 bases in between. Germline V lookup: CDR1 SEHNR, CDR2 FQNEAQ (reference sequence). The CDR3 loop spans 14 amino acids. CDR3 in DNA: TGTGCCAGCCAGATTGGGGAGACCGGCCACGAGCAGTACTTC. Amino acids: CASQIGETGHEQYF.

The chain recombines TRBV4-3 with TRBJ1-2, with TRBD1 identical over 7 bases. Germline assignment: CDR1 LGHNA and CDR2 YSLEER. This CDR3 spans 14 amino acids. V dropped 1 base and J dropped 4; count of bases not matched to a gene: 3. The CDR3 nucleotides read TGCGCCAGCAGCCAAGGGGACAGCCCCTATGGCTACACCTTC. Its protein product is CASSQGDSPYGYTF.

V and J are TRBV5-5 and TRBJ2-1; TRBD2 might be the D (5 bases). CDR3 length: 15 residues. Trimming removed 4 bases at V and 2 bases at J, with 13 bases between. In germline, CDR1 is SGHKS, CDR2 YYEKEE (reference sequence). CDR3 sequence (DNA): TGTGCCAGCAGCACGCCCGGACTTACCTACAATGAGCAGTTCTTC. Translated: CASSTPGLTYNEQFF. Full variable domain (remainder filled in from reference TRBV5-5 and TRBJ2-1): DAGVTQSPTHLIKTRGQQVTLRCSPISGHKSVSWYQQVLGQGPQFIFQYYEKEERGRGNFPDRFSARQFPNYSSELNVNALLLGDSALYLCASSTPGLTYNEQFFGPGTRLTVL.